These T cell receptor beta chains were read from a single sample in a study of T cells in Graves' hyperthyroidism and ophthalmopathy. TCRdb independently ran MiXCR on the multiplex PCR reads; one entry per CDR3 protein. The sample has 650,000 to 850,000 distinct CDR3 sequences; roughly a sixth are singletons. Sequencing was carried out using blood. These receptor sequences come from a woman aged 45-59 years with Graves' hyperthyroidism that later progressed to Graves' ophthalmopathy. Both conserved end residues are part of each CDR3. D genes are given only for firm matches. Some rows have no size entry. The others give once, few or many, or a class for an expanded clone.

V gene	clone size	J gene	D gene	CDR3 DNA	CDR3 protein
TRBV2	NA	TRBJ2-2	NA	TGTGCCAGCCACTTGGGCACCGGGGAGCTGTTTTTT	CASHLGTGELFF
TRBV7-9	NA	TRBJ1-4	NA	TGTGCCAGCAGCTTAGCCGACAGACTAAGTGAAAAACTGTTTTTT	CASSLADRLSEKLFF
TRBV20-1	NA	TRBJ2-2	NA	TGCAGTGCTAGAGATCGGCAGGGCGGGTGGGAGCTGTTTTTT	CSARDRQGGWELFF
TRBV18	many	TRBJ2-3	NA	TGTGCCAGCTCACCACCAGTAGGGCCCACAGATACGCAGTATTTT	CASSPPVGPTDTQYF
TRBV20-1	many	TRBJ1-5	NA	TGCAGTGCTATACAGGATAGCAATCAGCCCCAGCATTTT	CSAIQDSNQPQHF
TRBV19	NA	TRBJ1-2	TRBD1	TGTGCCAGTAGTATGCCCCGGACAGGGTACTATGGCTACACCTTC	CASSMPRTGYYGYTF
TRBV6-1	NA	TRBJ2-1	NA	TGTGCCAGCAGTACGCCCGGGACCGGTAATGACGCGCAGTTCTTC	CASSTPGTGNDAQFF
TRBV13	NA	TRBJ1-5	TRBD1	TGTGCCAGCAGCAACGGACAGGGCCGGGATCAGCCCCAGCATTTT	CASSNGQGRDQPQHF
TRBV7-9	many	TRBJ2-1	TRBD1	TGTGCCAGCAGCCCAAAGGACAGGCGGCGGCGCGAATACAATGAGCAGTTCTTC	CASSPKDRRRREYNEQFF
TRBV5-1	many	TRBJ1-1	TRBD1	TGCGCCAGCAGCATCAGACAGGGTATGAACACTGAAGCTTTCTTT	CASSIRQGMNTEAFF
TRBV6-1	few	TRBJ1-5	TRBD1	TGTGCCAGCAGTTGGACAGGGGGTGGGAATCAGCCCCAGCATTTT	CASSWTGGGNQPQHF
TRBV6-1	NA	TRBJ1-5	NA	TGTGCCAGCAGTGTAGGGGTAGGGGGCAATCAGCCCCAGCATTTT	CASSVGVGGNQPQHF
TRBV3-1	many	TRBJ1-2	NA	TGTGCCAGCAGCCAAACAGGGTCCTATGGCTACACCTTC	CASSQTGSYGYTF
TRBV7-9	few	TRBJ2-7	NA	TGTGCCAGCAGCGCAACCGGGACGGACTCCTACGAGCAGTACTTC	CASSATGTDSYEQYF
TRBV7-2	NA	TRBJ2-7	NA	TGTGCCAGCAGCTTAGATGGAAGGACTGGTCCCTACGAGCAGTACTTC	CASSLDGRTGPYEQYF
TRBV5-1	NA	TRBJ1-6	NA	TGCGCCAGCAGCTTACCAGGCGCCGAGTTTAATTCACCCCTCCACTTT	CASSLPGAEFNSPLHF
TRBV12-3/TRBV12-4	many	TRBJ1-5	TRBD1	TGTGCCAGCAGTCCCGGGACAGGCCGGGGTCAGCCCCAGCATTTT	CASSPGTGRGQPQHF
TRBV11-1	many	TRBJ2-5	NA	TGTGCCAGCAGCTTAGCTGGGGCCCCGTACCAAGAGACCCAGTACTTC	CASSLAGAPYQETQYF
TRBV9	NA	TRBJ2-2	NA	TGTGCCAGCAGCGTAGAGGCCACCGGGGAGCTGTTTTTT	CASSVEATGELFF
TRBV12-3/TRBV12-4	few	TRBJ2-1	TRBD1	TGTGCCAGCAGTAAGACAGGGACAGAATACAATGAGCAGTTCTTC	CASSKTGTEYNEQFF
TRBV2	many	TRBJ1-1	NA	TGTGCCAGCAGTGAGGACTCTTGGGACACTGAAGCTTTCTTT	CASSEDSWDTEAFF
TRBV7-6	many	TRBJ1-4	TRBD1	TGTGCCAGCAGCGGACAGGGACGAGAAAAACTGTTTTTT	CASSGQGREKLFF
TRBV7-9	NA	TRBJ2-3	NA	TGTGCCAGCAGCTCCTTTCCCCTAGGCAGAACCACAGATACGCAGTATTTT	CASSSFPLGRTTDTQYF
TRBV3-1	many	TRBJ2-5	NA	TGTGCCAGCAGCCAAGATCTCAGGTCGTCGGAGACCCAGTACTTC	CASSQDLRSSETQYF
TRBV11-2	many	TRBJ2-1	TRBD2	TGTGCCAGCAGCTTACAATTAGCGGGGGATCTCCATGAGCAGTTCTTC	CASSLQLAGDLHEQFF
TRBV20-1	NA	TRBJ1-2	NA	TGCAGCGCCCCGCGGCAGCTACCTAACTATGGCTACACCTTC	CSAPRQLPNYGYTF
TRBV20-1	many	TRBJ2-7	TRBD1	TGCAGTGCTAGAGATCTTGCAGGGGGCTACGAGCAGTACTTC	CSARDLAGGYEQYF
TRBV12-3/TRBV12-4	many	TRBJ1-2	NA	TGTGCCAGCAGTTTCTCTTCGGGAGAGGAGGGGAACTATGGCTACACCTTC	CASSFSSGEEGNYGYTF
TRBV7-9	NA	TRBJ2-7	TRBD1	TGTGCCAGCAGCTTAACTACAGGGGGCGGCTACGAGCAGTACTTC	CASSLTTGGGYEQYF
TRBV5-1	few	TRBJ1-3	NA	TGCGCCAGCAGCTTGGAATCCAGGGTGGTTGGAAACACCATATATTTT	CASSLESRVVGNTIYF
TRBV5-1	many	TRBJ1-1	NA	TGCGCCAGCAGCTTGGGCTTGGGGGCCAAGTACACTGAAGCTTTCTTT	CASSLGLGAKYTEAFF
TRBV3-1	many	TRBJ1-2	TRBD1	TGTGCCAGCAGCCATCCCACAGGGGGCAAATATGGCTACACCTTC	CASSHPTGGKYGYTF
TRBV6-1	few	TRBJ2-6	NA	TGTGCCAGCGGCAGGGGCCACTCTGGGGCCAACGTCCTGACTTTC	CASGRGHSGANVLTF
TRBV20-1	many	TRBJ1-2	TRBD1	TGCAGTGCTAGCACAGGGGGCTATGGCTACACCTTC	CSASTGGYGYTF
TRBV20-1	few	TRBJ1-4	NA	TGCAGTGCTAGCTGGGTTGAGGGTGCAACTAATGAAAAACTGTTTTTT	CSASWVEGATNEKLFF
TRBV27	NA	TRBJ1-5	NA	TGTGCCAGCAGTGCCAGGGGTATTGACAATCAGCCCCAGCATTTT	CASSARGIDNQPQHF
TRBV20-1	NA	TRBJ1-5	TRBD1	TGCAGTGCTAGCCTGACAGGGGAGGGGAATCAGCCCCAGCATTTT	CSASLTGEGNQPQHF
TRBV5-6	NA	TRBJ2-2	TRBD1	TGTGCCAGCAGCTTGGATCAGGGGACAGGGATATCCGGGGAGCTGTTTTTT	CASSLDQGTGISGELFF
TRBV2	many	TRBJ1-1	NA	TGTGCCAGCATCCGGCGGATGAACACTGAAGCTTTCTTT	CASIRRMNTEAFF
TRBV12-5	NA	TRBJ2-3	NA	TGTGCTAGTGGTACAAGCGGCCTCTCATCAGGAAATACGCAGTATTTT	CASGTSGLSSGNTQYF
TRBV11-3	many	TRBJ2-2	NA	TGTGCCAGCAGCTTAGCCACAGGGAACACCGGGGAGCTGTTTTTT	CASSLATGNTGELFF
TRBV27	many	TRBJ1-1	TRBD1	TGTGCCAGCAAAGGGGGACAGATTTCTGGTGAAGCTTTCTTT	CASKGGQISGEAFF
TRBV18	many	TRBJ2-1	NA	TGTGCCAGCTCATCGACTGGTCCCGGGACCAAACCCAATGAGCAGTTCTTC	CASSSTGPGTKPNEQFF
TRBV15	NA	TRBJ2-5	NA	TGTGCCACCAGCAGCGACGGGGGCTATCAAGAGACCCAGTACTTC	CATSSDGGYQETQYF
TRBV9	few	TRBJ2-1	NA	TGTGCCAGCAGCGTAGACACCTCCTACAATGAGCAGTTCTTC	CASSVDTSYNEQFF
TRBV10-3	few	TRBJ2-7	NA	TGTGCCACCATGGCTGGGAACGAACTCGAGCAGTACTTC	CATMAGNELEQYF
TRBV11-3	many	TRBJ2-7	NA	TGTGCCAGCAGTCGTATGGAGGGCTACGAGCAGTACTTC	CASSRMEGYEQYF
TRBV4-1	few	TRBJ2-7	TRBD1	TGCGCCAGCAGCCAAACAGGGACAGGGACTTCCCTCGAGCAGTACTTC	CASSQTGTGTSLEQYF
TRBV7-7	NA	TRBJ1-4	NA	TGTGCTAGCAGCCCCGGGCCCGAGAGAGGTGAAAAACTGTTTTTT	CASSPGPERGEKLFF